These T cell receptor beta chains were read from a single sample in a study of cytomegalovirus exposure and HLA in healthy donors. The protocol was immunoSEQ multiplex PCR, while the TCRdb copy is restricted to in-frame clones and leaves out a portion. The table has around 140,000 clones, about four fifths seen once. The sequencing sample was made of PBMCs. Receptors were obtained from a woman aged 18-29 years in good health and CMV-seropositive. CDR3s leave out the opening cysteine and the closing phenylalanine or tryptophan.

v_call	cdr3_aa
TRBV19	ASSVLAGKSTDTQY
TRBV10-1	ASSGQGLWGEQY
TRBV2	ASRGDNFIVNEQF
TRBV5-1	ATRRPGQKNTEAF
TRBV18	ASSPRSGGSNQPQH
TRBV10-2	ASSESLMNSPLH
TRBV15	ATSRSTGSFYGYT
TRBV28	ASSTRFQGAKETQY
TRBV18	ASSPPQQGAILAGELF
TRBV11-2	ASSPRHGVLLHGYT
TRBV7-7	ASSPGTSGDDTQY
TRBV4-1	ASSQADRDWGYT
TRBV28	ASSPVGKGAPTNEKLF
TRBV27	ASSLSRKASGDHYEQY
TRBV7-9	ASSPDSSSYEQY